These T cell receptor beta chains were read from a single sample in a study of shared clonotypes between healthy human individuals. Clones were sequenced by immunoSEQ multiplex PCR, and TCRdb holds only the in-frame ones, with some missing. This sample carries approximately 2.1 million clones, approximately 95% of them seen once, and the ten largest clones take 0.35% to 0.5%. The source material was naive CD4+ T cells from PBMCs. These receptors all stem from a young man in good health. Some clones in this sample may be carry-over from other donors' samples. Each CDR3 is given with its conserved first and last residue. D genes are given only for firm matches. Only part of the rows carry a size: once, few, many, or a class if the clone is expanded.

d_gene,j_gene,abundance,v_gene,CDR3aa,CDR3nt
TRBD2,TRBJ2-3,NA,TRBV5-1,CASAFTSAGGFLSTDTQYF,TGCGCCAGCGCCTTCACCTCAGCGGGGGGGTTCCTGAGCACAGATACGCAGTATTTT
NA,TRBJ2-7,once,TRBV19,CASSIEGFAYEQYF,TGTGCCAGTAGTATAGAAGGGTTCGCCTACGAGCAGTACTTC
NA,TRBJ2-1,NA,TRBV5-6,CASSFGGLHNEQFF,TGTGCCAGCAGCTTCGGTGGGCTTCACAATGAGCAGTTCTTC
NA,TRBJ1-1,NA,TRBV5-6,CASSAVGRLNTEAFF,TGTGCCAGCAGCGCCGTGGGTCGTTTGAACACTGAAGCTTTCTTT
NA,TRBJ2-7,NA,TRBV7-8,CASSWPGLSSSYEQYF,TGTGCCAGCAGCTGGCCGGGACTTTCAAGCTCCTACGAGCAGTACTTC
NA,TRBJ2-7,NA,TRBV28,CASSPPLGTIYEQYF,TGTGCCAGCAGCCCACCATTAGGTACTATCTACGAGCAGTACTTC
NA,TRBJ2-2,NA,TRBV9,CASSADARNTGELFF,TGTGCCAGCAGCGCCGACGCAAGGAACACCGGGGAGCTGTTTTTT
TRBD1,TRBJ1-5,NA,TRBV9,CASSARQGDNQPQHF,TGTGCCAGCAGCGCCCGACAGGGTGACAATCAGCCCCAGCATTTT
TRBD2,TRBJ2-7,NA,TRBV5-6,CASSHGAGAYEQYF,TGTGCCAGCAGCCACGGAGCGGGAGCCTACGAGCAGTACTTC
TRBD2,TRBJ2-2,NA,TRBV11-2,CASSPGGLAGAGELFF,TGTGCCAGCAGCCCTGGGGGGCTAGCGGGAGCCGGGGAGCTGTTTTTT
NA,TRBJ2-7,NA,TRBV10-3,CAISEQASYEQYF,TGTGCCATCAGTGAGCAGGCATCCTACGAGCAGTACTTC
NA,TRBJ2-6,once,TRBV7-3,CASSPQGPGANVLTF,TGTGCCAGCAGCCCACAGGGCCCCGGGGCCAACGTCCTGACTTTC
NA,TRBJ2-3,NA,TRBV5-6,CASSPLRPGEGTDTQYF,TGTGCCAGCAGCCCCCTACGGCCAGGGGAAGGTACAGATACGCAGTATTTT
TRBD1,TRBJ1-3,NA,TRBV18,CASSRDRDFSDTIYF,TGTGCCAGCTCACGAGACAGGGATTTTTCGGACACCATATATTTT
TRBD1,TRBJ2-6,NA,TRBV18,CASSPPGTVPTSGANVLTF,TGTGCCAGCTCACCACCCGGGACAGTCCCCACCTCTGGGGCCAACGTCCTGACTTTC
TRBD2,TRBJ2-7,NA,TRBV11-2,CASSSLAGYPRYEQYF,TGTGCCAGCAGCTCCCTAGCGGGATACCCTAGGTACGAGCAGTACTTC
NA,TRBJ2-1,NA,TRBV6-5,CASGRPREQFF,TGTGCCAGCGGGCGGCCACGTGAGCAGTTCTTC
TRBD1,TRBJ1-3,NA,TRBV18,CASSPMGQGAGNTIYF,TGTGCCAGCTCCCCAATGGGACAGGGGGCTGGAAACACCATATATTTT
NA,TRBJ2-1,NA,TRBV18,CASSNMRGIDEQFF,TGTGCCAGCTCAAATATGAGAGGGATCGATGAGCAGTTCTTC
TRBD1,TRBJ1-1,NA,TRBV18,CASSPGSGGSRTEAFF,TGTGCCAGCTCACCTGGGTCAGGGGGATCGAGAACTGAAGCTTTCTTT
NA,TRBJ2-1,NA,TRBV30,CAWSVLNTMKEQFF,TGTGCCTGGAGTGTTTTGAATACAATGAAGGAGCAGTTCTTC
TRBD2,TRBJ2-1,NA,TRBV5-1,CASSLSEGGGYNEQFF,TGCGCCAGCAGCTTGTCGGAGGGCGGGGGCTACAATGAGCAGTTCTTC
TRBD1,TRBJ2-3,NA,TRBV29-1,CSVFAGTDTDTQYF,TGCAGCGTTTTCGCCGGGACAGACACAGATACGCAGTATTTT
NA,TRBJ2-7,NA,TRBV7-2,CASSVPQGGLNTYEQYF,TGTGCCAGCAGCGTCCCCCAAGGGGGTCTTAACACCTACGAGCAGTACTTC
NA,TRBJ1-2,NA,TRBV28,CASSLGRGYGYTF,TGTGCCAGCAGTTTAGGACGGGGCTATGGCTACACCTTC
TRBD2,TRBJ2-2,NA,TRBV5-1,CASSRTSGGTGELFF,TGCGCCAGCAGCAGAACTAGCGGGGGCACCGGGGAGCTGTTTTTT
NA,TRBJ2-7,NA,TRBV28,CASIEGRNYEQYF,TGTGCCAGCATAGAAGGGAGAAATTACGAGCAGTACTTC
NA,TRBJ1-5,few,TRBV6-6,CASSYSDRPQHF,TGTGCCAGCAGTTACTCGGATCGTCCCCAGCATTTT
NA,TRBJ2-7,NA,TRBV6-1,CAGLDQGGEQYF,TGTGCCGGGCTAGATCAGGGGGGAGAGCAGTACTTC
NA,TRBJ1-4,NA,TRBV15,CATSRSKQATNEKLFF,TGTGCCACCAGCAGAAGTAAACAGGCAACTAATGAAAAACTGTTTTTT
TRBD1,TRBJ1-2,NA,TRBV7-2,CASSLVRGQGNYGYTF,TGTGCCAGCAGCTTAGTTCGCGGACAGGGGAACTATGGCTACACCTTC
TRBD1,TRBJ2-7,NA,TRBV28,CAAGTGGLNEQYF,TGTGCCGCCGGGACAGGGGGCTTGAACGAGCAGTACTTC
TRBD1,TRBJ2-7,NA,TRBV11-2,CASSSLTGQGYEQYF,TGTGCCAGCAGCTCCCTCACCGGACAGGGCTACGAGCAGTACTTC
TRBD1,TRBJ2-7,NA,TRBV5-1,CASSSGQANYEQYF,TGCGCCAGCAGCTCGGGACAGGCCAACTACGAGCAGTACTTC
NA,TRBJ1-1,NA,TRBV2,CASSVVRVRDTEAFF,TGTGCCAGCAGTGTAGTTCGGGTTAGGGACACTGAAGCTTTCTTT
TRBD2,TRBJ2-2,NA,TRBV7-3,CASSPRLAGAAGELFF,TGTGCCAGCAGCCCTCGACTAGCGGGAGCCGCCGGGGAGCTGTTTTTT
NA,TRBJ1-4,NA,TRBV27,CASSLLGQSFDPEKLFF,TGTGCCAGCAGTTTATTAGGTCAGAGTTTTGACCCTGAAAAACTGTTTTTT
NA,TRBJ2-1,NA,TRBV7-2,CASSPLLLASYNEQFF,TGTGCCAGCAGCCCTCTCCTTTTGGCCTCCTACAATGAGCAGTTCTTC
NA,TRBJ2-3,NA,TRBV5-8,CASSLAGGSTDTQYF,TGTGCCAGCAGCTTGGCCGGGGGAAGCACAGATACGCAGTATTTT
NA,TRBJ1-1,NA,TRBV28,CASSSESDTEAFF,TGTGCCAGCAGTTCCGAATCGGACACTGAAGCTTTCTTT
TRBD2,TRBJ2-1,NA,TRBV5-1,CASTWTSWGSYNEQFF,TGCGCCAGCACCTGGACTAGCTGGGGCTCCTACAATGAGCAGTTCTTC
NA,TRBJ1-3,NA,TRBV5-1,CASSLAGVQRNTIYF,TGCGCCAGCAGCTTGGCCGGGGTTCAAAGAAACACCATATATTTT
NA,TRBJ2-1,NA,TRBV7-2,CASSFLKQGSHYNEQFF,TGTGCCAGCAGCTTCCTAAAACAGGGATCACACTACAATGAGCAGTTCTTC
TRBD2,TRBJ2-3,NA,TRBV27,CASSSRRTSRSTQYF,TGTGCCAGCAGTTCCCGGCGGACTAGCCGGTCTACGCAGTATTTT
TRBD1,TRBJ1-1,few,TRBV5-1,CASSLEGQGPLAFF,TGCGCCAGCAGCTTGGAGGGACAGGGGCCCTTAGCTTTCTTT
NA,TRBJ2-2,once,TRBV5-1,CASSFAGRITGELFF,TGCGCCAGCAGCTTCGCCGGACGGATCACCGGGGAGCTGTTTTTT